The 8 T cell receptor beta chains below come from one sample, sequenced in a study of OX40 agonist ivuxolimab in advanced cancers. Sequencing was performed with immunoSEQ multiplex PCR; in TCRdb, only in-frame clones are kept and a portion is missing. This sample yields fewer than 85,000 clones, of which roughly 80% are seen a single time; 3.5% to 5% belongs to the top ten. This sample comprised CD4+ or CD8+ T cells sorted from blood, obtained in a trial of the OX40 agonist ivuxolimab. Receptors originate from an adult with an advanced solid tumor such as melanoma, head and neck, liver or kidney cancer.

This sequence joins TRBV7-9 and TRBJ2-7; weak D call: TRBD1 (5 bases). The CDR3 runs to 13 residues. Germline values: CDR1 SEHNR, CDR2 FQNEAQ (reference sequence). Deletions cut 1 base from V and 5 bases from J, with 9 bases between. The DNA of the CDR3 is TGTGCCAGCAGCTTAGGAGCAGGGAACGAGCAGTACTTC. It translates to CASSLGAGNEQYF.

This chain uses TRBV9 with TRBJ2-5; 7 bases fit TRBD1. Germline values: CDR1 SGDLS, CDR2 YYNGEE. The CDR3 has 15 amino acids. V lost 4 bases and J lost 5; bases outside the gene matches: 11. CDR3 bases: TGTGCCAGCAGCACCAGACAGGGTAGGGGGGAGACCCAGTACTTC. Translating it yields CASSTRQGRGETQYF. Full variable domain (outside the CDR3, taken from reference TRBV9 and TRBJ2-5): DSGVTQTPKHLITATGQRVTLRCSPRSGDLSVYWYQQSLDQGLQFLIQYYNGEERAKGNILERFSAQQFPDLHSELNLSSLELGDSALYFCASSTRQGRGETQYFGPGTRLLVL.

The rearrangement links TRBV6-6 to TRBJ1-2; a possible D gene is TRBD1 (5 bases). CDR3 length: 15 residues. Between the trimmed V and J ends, which lost 5 bases and 7 bases, there was a span of 20 bases. CDR1 and CDR2 from the germline V gene are MNHNY and SVGAGI (reference sequence). CDR3 nucleotide sequence: TGTGCCAGCAGTGACCGGGGGTCCAACCCCAGTGGCTACACCTTC. Its translation: CASSDRGSNPSGYTF.

The CDR3, as DNA: TGCAGCGTTGAAACCGACACAGATACGCAGTATTTT. This encodes CSVETDTDTQYF. The chain links TRBV29-1 to TRBJ2-3; no clear D gene. This CDR3 comprises 12 residues. CDR1 is SQVTM and CDR2 is ANQGSEA in the germline V gene. Deletions cut 2 bases from V and 2 bases from J, with 5 bases between.

The gene calls are TRBV5-4 and TRBJ2-5; 8 nucleotides match TRBD1. The CDR3 totals 14 residues. In germline, CDR1 is SGHNT, CDR2 YYREEE (reference sequence). Trimming cost V 0 bases and J 10 bases; bases outside gene matches: 8. CDR3 in DNA: TGTGCCAGCAGCTTGGATTCCAGGGGGCTTGACCAGTACTTC. Its protein is CASSLDSRGLDQYF.

This clone was detected only once. The rearrangement uses TRBV6-5 and TRBJ2-7; D not resolved. Germline-derived CDR1 and CDR2 are MNHEY and SVGAGI. The V gene lost 6 bases and the J gene lost 2 bases, with 11 bases spanning the gap. The CDR3 spans 13 residues. CDR3 nucleotides: TGTGCCAGCAGGGACCTTGGGACCTACGAGCAGTACTTC. This translates into CASRDLGTYEQYF.

V and J are TRBV28 and TRBJ1-2, with 9 bases aligning to TRBD1. V lost 7 bases to trimming and J lost 8 bases; unmatched junction nucleotides: 11. The length of the CDR3 is 14 residues. The germline V gene encodes CDR1 MDHEN and CDR2 SYDVKM. CDR3 amino acids: CASNPGQGSRGYTF. For the CDR3, the DNA is TGTGCCAGCAACCCAGGACAGGGGTCTCGCGGCTACACCTTC.

The J gene is TRBJ2-6, the V gene TRBV28; the match to TRBD1 covers 8 bases. V lost 6 bases, J lost 4 bases, and 8 bases stayed unmatched. Germline V gives CDR1 MDHEN, CDR2 SYDVKM. The CDR3 covers 16 residues. CDR3 residues: CASRSGTGGGANVLTF. The CDR3 DNA reads as TGTGCCAGCAGGTCTGGGACAGGTGGAGGGGCCAACGTCCTGACTTTC.